The clone carrying this TCR beta chain was counted a single time. Its antigen is not known. An end of the junction does not agree with germline; a read error may underlie this. This record belongs to a study of tumor-infiltrating lymphocytes in primary liver carcinoma. For the study at large: Stage T1-T3 N0M0 tumors spanned about 4.2 to 10 cm. Sample yields of productive TCRbeta reads, ranging from roughly 3.65 to 7.5 million, were similar across tissue types. Regarding the study as a whole: Pairs comparing tumor with adjacent tissue or blood overlapped less than pairs drawn from tumor regions. Tumor tissue displayed a significantly greater top-250-clone fraction than blood (p = 0.039).

Unsorted whole blood yielded the blood RNA, and germline DNA was also extracted. TCR beta cDNA came from about 0.45 ug total RNA, primed with a constant-region primer. Three nested multiplex PCR rounds, a slightly modified ARM-PCR, produced the libraries for TCR beta. The opening two PCR rounds, about 10 cycles each, paired TRBV1-TRBV30 forward primers with a C-beta reverse primer. Using its own MiXCR run on the multiplex PCR reads, TCRdb lists one record per CDR3 protein. The repertoire holds about 200,000 distinct CDR3 sequences, with less than 65% as singletons. In germline, CDR1 is SGHNT, CDR2 YENEEA. This CDR3 spans 13 amino acids.

The material sequenced was peripheral blood. The clonotype originates from a woman aged 55 to 70 with primary liver carcinoma and hepatitis B virus infection. The chain joins TRBV11-3 to TRBJ2-2; D gene ambiguous. The DNA of the CDR3 is TGTGGCAGCAGCTTTGGTGACACCGGGGAGCTGTTTTTT. This sequence encodes CGSSFGDTGELFF. Variable domain in full (rest from reference TRBV11-3 and TRBJ2-2): EAGVVQSPRYKIIEKKQPVAFWCNPISGHNTLYWYLQNLGQGPELLIRYENEEAVDDSQLPKDRFSAERLKGVDSTLKIQPAELGDSAVYLCGSSFGDTGELFFGEGSRLTVL.